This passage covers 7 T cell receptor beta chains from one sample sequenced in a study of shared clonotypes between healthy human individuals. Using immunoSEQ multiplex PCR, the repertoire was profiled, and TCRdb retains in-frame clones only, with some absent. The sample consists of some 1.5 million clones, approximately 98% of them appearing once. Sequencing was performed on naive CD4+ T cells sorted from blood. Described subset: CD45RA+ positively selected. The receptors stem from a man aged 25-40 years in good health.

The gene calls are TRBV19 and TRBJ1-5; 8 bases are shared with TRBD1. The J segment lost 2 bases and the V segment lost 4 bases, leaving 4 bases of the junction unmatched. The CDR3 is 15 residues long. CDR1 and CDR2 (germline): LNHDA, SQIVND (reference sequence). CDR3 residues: CASSSQGAGNQPQHF. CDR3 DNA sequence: TGTGCCAGTAGTAGCCAGGGGGCTGGCAATCAGCCCCAGCATTTT.

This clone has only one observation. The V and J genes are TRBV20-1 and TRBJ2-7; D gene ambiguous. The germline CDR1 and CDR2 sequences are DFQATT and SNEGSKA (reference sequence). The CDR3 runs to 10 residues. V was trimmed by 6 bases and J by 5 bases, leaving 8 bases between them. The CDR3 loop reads CSAMENEQYF. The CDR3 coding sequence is TGCAGTGCCATGGAAAACGAGCAGTACTTC.

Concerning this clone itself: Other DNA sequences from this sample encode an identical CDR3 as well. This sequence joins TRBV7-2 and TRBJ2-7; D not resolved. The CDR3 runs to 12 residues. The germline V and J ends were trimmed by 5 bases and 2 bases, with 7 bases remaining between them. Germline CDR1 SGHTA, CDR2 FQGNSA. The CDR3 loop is CASSLTAYEQYF. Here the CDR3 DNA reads TGTGCCAGCAGCCTGACTGCCTACGAGCAGTACTTC.

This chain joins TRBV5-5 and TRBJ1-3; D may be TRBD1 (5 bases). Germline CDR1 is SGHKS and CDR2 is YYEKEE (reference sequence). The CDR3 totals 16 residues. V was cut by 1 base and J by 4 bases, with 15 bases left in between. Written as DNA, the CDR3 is TGTGCCAGCAGCTTGAATTTTGCGACAGTAGGAAACACCATATATTTT. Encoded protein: CASSLNFATVGNTIYF.

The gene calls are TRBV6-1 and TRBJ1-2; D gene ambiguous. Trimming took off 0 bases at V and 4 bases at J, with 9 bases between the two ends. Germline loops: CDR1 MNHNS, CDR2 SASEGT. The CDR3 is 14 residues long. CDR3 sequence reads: CASSEAAASYGYTF. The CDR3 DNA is TGTGCCAGCAGTGAAGCGGCAGCTAGCTATGGCTACACCTTC.

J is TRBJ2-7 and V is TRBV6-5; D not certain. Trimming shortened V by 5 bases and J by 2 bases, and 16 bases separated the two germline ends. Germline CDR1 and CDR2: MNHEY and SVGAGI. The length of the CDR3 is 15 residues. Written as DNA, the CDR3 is TGTGCCAGCAGTAATGGGCTCCTGGCAACCTACGAGCAGTACTTC. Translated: CASSNGLLATYEQYF.

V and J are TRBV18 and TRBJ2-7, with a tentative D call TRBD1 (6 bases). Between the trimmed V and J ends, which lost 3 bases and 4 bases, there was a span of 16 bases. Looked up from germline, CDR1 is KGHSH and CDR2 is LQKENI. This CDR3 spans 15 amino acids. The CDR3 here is CASSPRLTGEYEQYF. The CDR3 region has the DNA TGTGCCAGCTCACCCCGATTGACAGGAGAATACGAGCAGTACTTC.